Listed below are T cell receptor beta chains from one sample, sequenced in a study of a mutant IDH1 vaccine in newly diagnosed glioma. Profiled with immunoSEQ multiplex PCR; TCRdb holds only in-frame clones, not every one. This sample has approximately 70,000 clones, with 79% found just once. The specimen was PBMCs, collected from a glioma patient treated with radiotherapy, temozolomide or both. These receptors were obtained from a man aged 45-60 years with glioma. Both conserved end residues are part of each CDR3.

j_gene: TRBJ1-1; v_gene: TRBV5-1; CDR3aa: CASSSIEGNTEAFF
j_gene: TRBJ2-1; v_gene: TRBV6-5; CDR3aa: CASSEFRGNEQFF
j_gene: TRBJ1-2; v_gene: TRBV7-6; CDR3aa: CASSPGLGNYGYTF
j_gene: TRBJ2-7; v_gene: TRBV20-1; CDR3aa: CSAALNFEQYF
j_gene: TRBJ1-2; v_gene: TRBV6-6; CDR3aa: CASSQQGTALGYTF
j_gene: TRBJ2-2; v_gene: TRBV5-4; CDR3aa: CASSLATNTGELFF
j_gene: TRBJ2-7; v_gene: TRBV6-1; CDR3aa: CASSDWTVSYEQYF
j_gene: TRBJ2-2; v_gene: TRBV7-2; CDR3aa: CASTPVRASTGELFF
j_gene: TRBJ1-2; v_gene: TRBV2; CDR3aa: CASTPQMDYGYTF
j_gene: TRBJ1-1; v_gene: TRBV2; CDR3aa: CASILRQAGTEAFF
j_gene: TRBJ2-7; v_gene: TRBV4-2; CDR3aa: CASSRTGAYEQYF
j_gene: TRBJ1-6; v_gene: TRBV30; CDR3aa: CAWSVTGAGSPLHF
j_gene: TRBJ1-4; v_gene: TRBV27; CDR3aa: CASSSFRDRGREKLFF
j_gene: TRBJ1-1; v_gene: TRBV5-6; CDR3aa: CASSLGGAGGYTEAFF
j_gene: TRBJ1-5; v_gene: TRBV18; CDR3aa: CASSPGTGRNQPQHF
j_gene: TRBJ1-6; v_gene: TRBV6-5; CDR3aa: CASRPTGEGSPLHF
j_gene: TRBJ1-5; v_gene: TRBV6-1; CDR3aa: CASSERAVYRYSNQPQHF
j_gene: TRBJ1-2; v_gene: TRBV5-1; CDR3aa: CASSLGQGARGYTF
j_gene: TRBJ2-5; v_gene: TRBV9; CDR3aa: CASTRGGGPQETQYF
j_gene: TRBJ2-1; v_gene: TRBV5-6; CDR3aa: CASSSRGHHNYNEQFF
j_gene: TRBJ1-1; v_gene: TRBV2; CDR3aa: CASSEQGTNTEAFF
j_gene: TRBJ2-7; v_gene: TRBV6-5; CDR3aa: CASSYSGLIYEQYF
j_gene: TRBJ1-1; v_gene: TRBV6-6; CDR3aa: CASSSTGGTGTEAFF
j_gene: TRBJ1-5; v_gene: TRBV2; CDR3aa: CASSGPTGSRQPQHF
j_gene: TRBJ1-2; v_gene: TRBV4-2; CDR3aa: CASSQVKGVNYGYTF
j_gene: TRBJ1-6; v_gene: TRBV6-5; CDR3aa: CASSPWGANSPLHF
j_gene: TRBJ2-1; v_gene: TRBV19; CDR3aa: CASSIEGNSYNEQFF
j_gene: TRBJ2-1; v_gene: TRBV6-1; CDR3aa: CASSNHQANEQFF
j_gene: TRBJ2-7; v_gene: TRBV4-2; CDR3aa: CASSQLENSGSNSYEQYF
j_gene: TRBJ2-7; v_gene: TRBV5-4; CDR3aa: CASSGSSYEQYF
j_gene: TRBJ1-5; v_gene: TRBV5-4; CDR3aa: CASSLDPGFDQPQHF
j_gene: TRBJ1-5; v_gene: TRBV7-2; CDR3aa: CASSPQGAGNQPQHF
j_gene: TRBJ2-2; v_gene: TRBV28; CDR3aa: CASSFNTGELFF
j_gene: TRBJ2-1; v_gene: TRBV7-2; CDR3aa: CASSRTSGGRIEQFF
j_gene: TRBJ1-1; v_gene: TRBV6-1; CDR3aa: CASSQQGAGTEAFF
j_gene: TRBJ2-1; v_gene: TRBV5-1; CDR3aa: CASSWGQGTYNEQFF
j_gene: TRBJ2-2; v_gene: TRBV7-6; CDR3aa: CASSLGEGTGELFF
j_gene: TRBJ2-1; v_gene: TRBV10-3; CDR3aa: CAISRGGNEQFF
j_gene: TRBJ2-3; v_gene: TRBV5-1; CDR3aa: CASSSKRGGTDTQYF
j_gene: TRBJ1-1; v_gene: TRBV9; CDR3aa: CASSVGQARTEAFF
j_gene: TRBJ1-5; v_gene: TRBV2; CDR3aa: CASTGRWDQPQHF
j_gene: TRBJ1-6; v_gene: TRBV6-4; CDR3aa: CASSDSRGRDSPLHF
j_gene: TRBJ1-5; v_gene: TRBV19; CDR3aa: CASSIRQAEGQPQHF
j_gene: TRBJ2-5; v_gene: TRBV5-1; CDR3aa: CASSSKLASGQGAETQYF
j_gene: TRBJ1-5; v_gene: TRBV6-5; CDR3aa: CASSYRAGHNSPQHF
j_gene: TRBJ2-7; v_gene: TRBV28; CDR3aa: CASSQRQGGSYEQYF
j_gene: TRBJ1-4; v_gene: TRBV2; CDR3aa: CASSEGTSNEKLFF
j_gene: TRBJ2-7; v_gene: TRBV7-6; CDR3aa: CASSFRQGYEQYF
j_gene: TRBJ2-3; v_gene: TRBV7-9; CDR3aa: CASSPRTGVVMGTQYF
j_gene: TRBJ2-3; v_gene: TRBV5-4; CDR3aa: CASSLSRADTQYF